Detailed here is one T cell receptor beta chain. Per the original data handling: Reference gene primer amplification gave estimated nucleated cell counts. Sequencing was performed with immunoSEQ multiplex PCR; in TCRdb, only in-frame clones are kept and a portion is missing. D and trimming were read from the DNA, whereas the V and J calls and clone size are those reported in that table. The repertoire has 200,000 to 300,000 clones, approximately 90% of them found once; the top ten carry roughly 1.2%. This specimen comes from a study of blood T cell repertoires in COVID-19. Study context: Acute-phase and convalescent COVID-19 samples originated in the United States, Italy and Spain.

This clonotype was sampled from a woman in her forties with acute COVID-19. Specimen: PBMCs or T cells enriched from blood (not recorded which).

CDR3 residues: CSVEEGQRGITDTQYF. In DNA, the CDR3 is TGCAGCGTTGAAGAAGGGCAGCGGGGAATCACAGATACGCAGTATTTT. The chain links TRBV29-1 to TRBJ2-3; 7 bases agree with TRBD2. This CDR3 comprises 16 residues. The trim removed 0 bases at V and 2 bases at J, leaving 8 bases unmatched. Germline V CDR1 and CDR2: SQVTM, ANQGSEA.